What follows are 12 T cell receptor beta chains derived from one specimen sequenced in a study of beta chain features in type 1 diabetes. Isolated RNA was reverse transcribed in full, so expressed TCRB transcripts were sequenced. Profiling relied on immunoSEQ multiplex PCR, and the TCRdb table lists in-frame clones only, not all of them. The sample lists 600,000 to 750,000 clones, around 12% seen once, with 0.095% to 0.15% in the top ten. Their antigens are not known. Study outcomes and limitations: Within each of all four CD4+ subsets, Type 1 diabetes patients had TCRB CDR3s that were moderately but significantly shorter.

The sample consisted of naive CD4+ T cells from blood. Source of these receptors: a man aged 30-40 years with type 1 diabetes.

The chain carries TRBV7-9 and TRBJ1-3; a weak D match, TRBD1 (6 bases). Trimming left V 2 bases short and J 2 bases short, with 10 bases between. The CDR3 covers 15 residues. The V gene's germline CDR1 is SEHNR and CDR2 FQNEAQ (reference sequence). The CDR3: CASSLLGAAGNTIYF. CDR3 nucleotides: TGTGCCAGCAGCTTACTGGGGGCGGCTGGAAACACCATATATTTT. Supplemented by reference TRBV7-9 and TRBJ1-3, the full variable domain reads DTGVSQNPRHKITKRGQNVTFRCDPISEHNRLYWYRQTLGQGPEFLTYFQNEAQLEKSRLLSDRFSAERPKGSFSTLEIQRTEQGDSAMYLCASSLLGAAGNTIYFGEGSWLTVV.

The V and J genes are TRBV7-6 and TRBJ1-2, with a weak D call TRBD1 (6 bases). Trimming cost V 0 bases and J 2 bases, with 7 bases left between them. From germline, CDR1 is SGHVS and CDR2 FNYEAQ. There are 14 residues in the CDR3. The CDR3 DNA reads TGTGCCAGCAGCTTAGCTGGGGGCAACTATGGCTACACCTTC. Amino acids: CASSLAGGNYGYTF.

The chain links TRBV18 to TRBJ2-7; maybe TRBD2 (5 bases). The germline gives CDR1 KGHSH, CDR2 LQKENI. This CDR3 contains 15 residues. With 5 bases removed from V and 6 bases from J, the gap between germline ends came to 20 bases. For the CDR3, the DNA is TGTGCCAGCTCATCAAACGACCGGGGTCGAGGCGAGCAGTACTTC. Translating it yields CASSSNDRGRGEQYF.

There are a few counts of this clone. The sample holds other DNA sequences that translate to the same CDR3. V usage is TRBV9 and J usage is TRBJ2-3; D is ambiguous. V lost 4 bases to trimming and J lost 1 base, with 7 bases between them. The CDR3 totals 13 residues. CDR1 and CDR2 from the germline V gene are SGDLS and YYNGEE. The CDR3 DNA reads TGTGCCAGCAGCCCGACCGGCACAGATACGCAGTATTTT. It is translated as CASSPTGTDTQYF.

Only a few counts were recorded for this clone. The chain has TRBV7-2 and TRBJ2-5; no clear D gene. V dropped 1 base and J dropped 2 bases, with 17 bases sitting between them. Germline V gene lookup returns CDR1 SGHTA and CDR2 FQGNSA. There are 17 residues in the CDR3. The CDR3 loop reads CASSLVGGRTRQETQYF. As DNA, the CDR3 is TGTGCCAGCAGCTTAGTCGGCGGACGGACCCGTCAAGAGACCCAGTACTTC. The full variable domain, its missing parts supplied by reference TRBV7-2 and TRBJ2-5, is GAGVSQSPSNKVTEKGKDVELRCDPISGHTALYWYRQSLGQGLEFLIYFQGNSAPDKSGLPSDRFSAERTGGSVSTLTIQRTQQEDSAVYLCASSLVGGRTRQETQYFGPGTRLLVL.

The rearrangement uses TRBV7-2 and TRBJ1-1; D ambiguous. The V gene's germline CDR1 is SGHTA and CDR2 FQGNSA. CDR3 length equals 12 residues. V lost 6 bases to trimming and J lost 2 bases, with 7 bases between them. This chain's CDR3 is CASRRDNTEAFF. CDR3 in DNA: TGTGCCAGCAGACGCGATAACACTGAAGCTTTCTTT.

Notes on this clone: Other DNA variants within this sample encode the same CDR3. This chain connects TRBV5-1 to TRBJ2-1, with TRBD2 matching over 9 bases. CDR3 size: 15 residues. Germline CDR1 SGHRS, CDR2 YFSETQ. V shed 0 bases, J shed 4 bases, and the junction held 2 bases outside the gene matches. For the CDR3, the DNA is TGCGCCAGCAGCTTGGCTAGCGGGGCATACAATGAGCAGTTCTTC. It codes for CASSLASGAYNEQFF.

This clone has a single count. The same CDR3 arises from other DNA sequences in this sample as well. The V gene is TRBV18, the J gene TRBJ2-7; no clear D gene. This CDR3 has 12 residues. Germline CDR1 is KGHSH and CDR2 is LQKENI. The V end lost 2 bases, the J end lost 3 bases, and 5 bases lay between the germline ends. The DNA of the CDR3 is TGTGCCAGCTCACCAAGCAGCTACGAGCAGTACTTC. Translating gives CASSPSSYEQYF. The entire variable domain, with the rest obtained from reference TRBV18 and TRBJ2-7, is as follows: NAGVMQNPRHLVRRRGQEARLRCSPMKGHSHVYWYRQLPEEGLKFMVYLQKENIIDESGMPKERFSAEFPKEGPSILRIQQVVRGDSAAYFCASSPSSYEQYFGPGTRLTVT.

The rearrangement joins TRBV7-9 to TRBJ2-6; D gene ambiguous. The V and J ends lost 5 bases and 2 bases respectively, with 19 bases between them. CDR3 length equals 18 residues. CDR1 is SEHNR and CDR2 is FQNEAQ in the germline V gene (reference sequence). The CDR3 sequence: CASSPQRINAPGANVLTF. DNA of the CDR3: TGTGCCAGCAGCCCCCAACGCATAAATGCACCTGGGGCCAACGTCCTGACTTTC.

V usage is TRBV7-6 and J usage is TRBJ2-7, with 8 bases lining up with TRBD1. V trimming: 5 bases; J trimming: 1 base; junction bases outside the gene matches: 10. The V gene's germline CDR1 is SGHVS and CDR2 FNYEAQ. The CDR3 has 16 residues. Here the CDR3 DNA reads TGTGCCAGCAGCCCAACCGGACAGGGATATTCCTACGAGCAGTACTTC. Translated: CASSPTGQGYSYEQYF.

This clone has a handful of counts. The gene calls are TRBV6-1 and TRBJ1-4; TRBD1 might be the D (5 bases). Trimming shortened V by 6 bases and J by 8 bases, and 13 bases separated the two germline ends. Germline CDR1 MNHNS, CDR2 SASEGT. The CDR3 totals 13 residues. The DNA for the CDR3 is TGTGCCAGCAGCCAGGGTCTTGAGGAAAAACTGTTTTTT. Amino acids: CASSQGLEEKLFF.

This clone was seen more than once but under ten times. V gene TRBV30 combines with J gene TRBJ1-6; D unresolved. The CDR3 is 12 residues long. V was pared by 0 bases and J by 6 bases, with 3 bases between. Germline V gives CDR1 GTSNPN, CDR2 SVGIG (reference sequence). CDR3 amino acids: CAWSVPNSPLHF. CDR3 coding DNA: TGTGCCTGGAGTGTACCTAATTCACCCCTCCACTTT.